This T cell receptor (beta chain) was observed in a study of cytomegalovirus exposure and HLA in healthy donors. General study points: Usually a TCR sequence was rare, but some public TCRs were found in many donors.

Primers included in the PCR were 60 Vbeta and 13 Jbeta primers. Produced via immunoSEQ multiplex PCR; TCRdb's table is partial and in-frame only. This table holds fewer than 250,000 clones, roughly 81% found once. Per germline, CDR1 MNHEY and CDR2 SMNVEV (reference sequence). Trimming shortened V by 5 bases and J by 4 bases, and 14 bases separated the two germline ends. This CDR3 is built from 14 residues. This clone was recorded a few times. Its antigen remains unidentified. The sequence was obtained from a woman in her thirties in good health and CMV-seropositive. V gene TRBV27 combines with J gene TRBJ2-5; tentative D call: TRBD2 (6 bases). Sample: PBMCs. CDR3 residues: CASSLSTRGETQYF. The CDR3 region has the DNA TGTGCCAGCAGTCTTTCGACTAGAGGAGAGACCCAGTACTTC.